The sequence of this T cell receptor (beta chain) was determined in a study of post-analysis software for immune sequencing data. About the study: Relapsing-remitting, secondary progressive and progressive-relapsing multiple sclerosis courses were included. Study-level points and caveats: Controls' normalized Chao1 diversity significantly exceeded that of multiple sclerosis patients. With TRBV5-6, TRBV5-1 and TRBV20-1 included, about five TRBV segments were more frequent in patients than in controls. F measure grouped same-batch samples tightly together.

Tagging with unique molecular identifiers was a feature of the TCR beta cDNA libraries. TCRdb processed the PCR reads anew with MiXCR; each CDR3 protein has one entry. The data hold more than 500,000 distinct CDR3 sequences, with around 34% observed a single time. Per the germline V gene, CDR1 is MGHDK and CDR2 is SYGVNS. The CDR3 contains 19 residues. As regards this clonotype: The antigen remains undetermined.

This clonotype originated in a girl between 2 and 17 years old with multiple sclerosis. The V call is TRBV25-1, the J call TRBJ1-5, with 8 bases that match TRBD1. Sequencing was carried out using blood. CDR3 loop: CAKVSKPPGQGGVNQPQHF. The CDR3 DNA reads as TGTGCTAAAGTGAGCAAACCCCCCGGACAGGGAGGGGTCAATCAGCCCCAGCATTTT.